This TCR beta chain was documented in a study of T cell clones after liver transplantation. About the study: Immunosuppression withdrawal was tried within 2 years after liver transplantation in this trial. Three of the eight recipients were HCV-positive; the rest had non-autoimmune, non-viral transplant indications.

Only in-frame clones appear in the TCRdb table, and some are missing; sequencing was by immunoSEQ multiplex PCR. The data show around 110,000 clones, about nine tenths seen once. Thawed unstimulated PBMCs were FACS-sorted by CD3, CD4 and CD8 into two populations. Overall study results and limits: Low donor cell numbers restricted donor-reactive repertoire measurement in two subjects.

Details on this clone: Its antigen is unidentified.

Germline lookup yields CDR1 SGHNT and CDR2 YENEEA. The V and J ends lost 5 bases and 2 bases, in that order; junction bases with no gene match: 4. This CDR3 region has 15 residues. The TCR was taken from a human patient who received a liver transplant. The graft donor may be the source of some T cells. V usage is TRBV11-3 and J usage is TRBJ2-2; 8 nucleotides align to TRBD2. This specimen consisted of CD4+ T cells from blood, obtained 12 months after liver transplant. CDR3 DNA sequence: TGTGCCAGCAGCCTGGGGACTAGAAACACCGGGGAGCTGTTTTTT. Translation gives CASSLGTRNTGELFF. Full variable domain (missing parts from reference TRBV11-3 and TRBJ2-2): EAGVVQSPRYKIIEKKQPVAFWCNPISGHNTLYWYLQNLGQGPELLIRYENEEAVDDSQLPKDRFSAERLKGVDSTLKIQPAELGDSAVYLCASSLGTRNTGELFFGEGSRLTVL.